The present T cell receptor beta chain was sequenced within a study of control samples from healthy donors and cancer patients. CDR3 length: 16 residues. Trimming removed 6 bases at V and 3 bases at J, with 17 bases between. Germline CDR1 reads LNHDA; CDR2 reads SQIVND (reference sequence). Sequencing used immunoSEQ multiplex PCR; TCRdb keeps in-frame clones, though not all of them. Here the sample spans 150,000 to 200,000 clones, around 89% being singletons. The V gene is TRBV19, the J gene TRBJ2-2, with D possibly being TRBD1 (7 bases). This sequence originates from a woman between 50 and 59 years old in good health. Input material: blood. The CDR3 sequence: CASRTSGGTDTGELFF. The CDR3 DNA reads as TGTGCCAGTAGAACTTCAGGGGGGACGGACACCGGGGAGCTGTTTTTT.